These 5 T cell receptor beta chains came from one sample sequenced in a study of neoadjuvant anti-PD-1 for oral cavity cancer. Time point in this sample: after neoadjuvant nivolumab, at surgical resection. Only in-frame clones appear in the TCRdb table, and some are missing; sequencing was by immunoSEQ multiplex PCR. The table records around 70,000 clones, around 83% of them present only once. This specimen was PBMCs, taken after nivolumab (anti-PD-1) treatment. These receptors came from a person aged 35 to 85 with oral cavity squamous cell carcinoma.

The V and J genes are TRBV2 and TRBJ2-1; 12 bases line up with TRBD2. Losses at the gene ends were 7 bases for V and 5 bases for J; bases not matched to a gene: 9. The CDR3 runs 16 residues. Germline CDR1 is SNHLY and CDR2 is FYNNEI. CDR3 nucleotides: TGTGCCAGCATTCGACTAGCGGGAGTAGGGGACAATGAGCAGTTCTTC. Its protein product is CASIRLAGVGDNEQFF.

The V and J genes are TRBV29-1 and TRBJ2-1; 10 positions agree with TRBD2. CDR1 and CDR2 from the germline V gene are SQVTM and ANQGSEA. There are 18 residues in the CDR3. V was pared by 3 bases and J by 1 base, with 12 bases of the junction left unmatched. In nucleotides, the CDR3 is TGCAGCGTTGACGCTATTTTCAAGCGGGGGGGTTCCTACAATGAGCAGTTCTTC. It is translated as CSVDAIFKRGGSYNEQFF.

V usage is TRBV6-1 and J usage is TRBJ1-1; D unresolved. This CDR3 region has 14 residues. The germline V gene has CDR1 MNHNS and CDR2 SASEGT. The germline V and J ends were trimmed by 0 bases and 11 bases, with 16 bases remaining between them. This chain's CDR3 is CASSEAPGRLKAFF. CDR3 DNA sequence: TGTGCCAGCAGTGAAGCTCCCGGACGGCTTAAGGCTTTCTTT.

The V call is TRBV28, the J call TRBJ2-3; possible D gene TRBD2, 6 bases. Trimming removed 4 bases from V and 13 bases from J, with 15 bases in between. CDR3 length: 12 residues. CDR1 MDHEN and CDR2 SYDVKM come from the germline V gene. CDR3: CASSSRGRREYF. As DNA, the CDR3 is TGTGCCAGCAGTTCCCGGGGCCGGAGGGAGTATTTT.

The rearrangement uses TRBV5-5 and TRBJ2-1; D remains unclear. The CDR3 runs 14 residues. Trimming removed 0 bases at V and 1 base at J, with 5 bases between. CDR1 is SGHKS, CDR2 YYEKEE, per germline (reference sequence). Here the CDR3 DNA reads TGTGCCAGCAGCTTGGCGGGTTCCTACAATGAGCAGTTCTTC. Translated: CASSLAGSYNEQFF. The full variable domain, in which reference TRBV5-5 and TRBJ2-1 provide the parts outside the CDR3, is DAGVTQSPTHLIKTRGQQVTLRCSPISGHKSVSWYQQVLGQGPQFIFQYYEKEERGRGNFPDRFSARQFPNYSSELNVNALLLGDSALYLCASSLAGSYNEQFFGPGTRLTVL.